This T cell receptor (beta chain) was captured by sequencing in a study of vaccination effects on CD4 cells after COVID-19. The study, taken as a whole, reports: Among infection- and vaccine-induced clones, marked clonal contraction occurred late after vaccination.

Remarks on this clone: Its antigen is currently unknown.

The CDR3 is made up of 11 amino acids. V lost 4 bases, J lost 5 bases, and 5 bases lay in between. Germline V CDR1 and CDR2: SGHTA, FQGNSA. Around day 10 of culture, CD4+ T cells were separated out. Either the BNT162b2 or mRNA-1273 vaccine was given to participants in two doses. Vaccinated recipients, who were negative for nucleocapsid antibodies, had no history of SARS-CoV-2 infection. Only in-frame clones appear in the TCRdb table, and some are missing; sequencing was by immunoSEQ multiplex PCR. Of under 55,000 clones listed, more than 65% were seen once; the top ten hold less than 10%. The source is a human donor who received a COVID-19 vaccine. V is TRBV7-2 and J is TRBJ2-5; D unresolved. The specimen was CD4+ T cells from PBMCs cultured without peptide, collected after COVID-19 vaccination. The CDR3 spells CASSSVETQYF. The CDR3 DNA reads TGTGCCAGCAGCTCGGTGGAGACCCAGTACTTC.